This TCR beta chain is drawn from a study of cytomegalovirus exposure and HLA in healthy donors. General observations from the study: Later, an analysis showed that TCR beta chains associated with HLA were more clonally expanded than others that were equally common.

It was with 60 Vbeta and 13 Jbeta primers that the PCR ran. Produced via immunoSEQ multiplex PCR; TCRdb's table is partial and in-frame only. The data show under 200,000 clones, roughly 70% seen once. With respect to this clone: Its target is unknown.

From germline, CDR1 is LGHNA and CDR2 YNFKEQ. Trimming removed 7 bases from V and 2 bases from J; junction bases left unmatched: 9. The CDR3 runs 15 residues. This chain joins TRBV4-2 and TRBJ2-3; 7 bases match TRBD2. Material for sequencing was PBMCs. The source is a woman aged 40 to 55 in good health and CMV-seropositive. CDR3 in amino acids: CASTLERGATDTQYF. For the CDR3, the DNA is TGTGCCAGCACCTTGGAGCGGGGAGCCACAGATACGCAGTATTTT.